Following are 19 T cell receptor beta chains from one sample sequenced in a study of blood T cell repertoires in COVID-19. TCRdb keeps only in-frame clones here, not all; method: immunoSEQ multiplex PCR. In the table there are over 110,000 clones, 84% of which are singletons. The sequenced material came from PBMCs or T cells enriched from blood (not recorded which). The source is a middle-aged man in a cohort exposed to, infected with or recovered from COVID-19 (not recorded which).

The chain carries TRBV27 and TRBJ2-6; weak D call: TRBD1 (7 bases). Germline V gene sequence: CDR1 MNHEY, CDR2 SMNVEV (reference sequence). The V gene lost 4 bases and the J gene lost 3 bases, with 10 bases spanning the gap. CDR3 length equals 15 residues. This CDR3 is CASSWRGLGANVLTF. The CDR3 bases are TGTGCCAGCAGTTGGAGGGGGCTTGGGGCCAACGTCCTGACTTTC.

V and J are TRBV5-6 and TRBJ2-1; 9 bases match TRBD2. The CDR3 is 17 residues long. Unmatched junction bases numbered 9, after V lost 4 bases and J lost 1 base. Germline V gene data show CDR1 as SGHDT and CDR2 as YYEEEE. CDR3 coding DNA: TGTGCCAGCAGCGTGGATAGCGGGAGTAGTTCCTACAATGAGCAGTTCTTC. It translates to CASSVDSGSSSYNEQFF.

The J gene is TRBJ2-2, the V gene TRBV18, with TRBD2 matching over 9 bases. V shed 2 bases, J shed 3 bases, and the junction held 16 bases outside the gene matches. The CDR3 is 20 residues long. Germline values: CDR1 KGHSH, CDR2 LQKENI. CDR3 in amino acids: CASSPWPSGATNKYTGELFF. The CDR3 nucleotides read TGTGCCAGCTCACCATGGCCTAGCGGGGCAACCAATAAGTACACCGGGGAGCTGTTTTTT. Using reference TRBV18 and TRBJ2-2 for the parts outside the CDR3, the full variable domain is NAGVMQNPRHLVRRRGQEARLRCSPMKGHSHVYWYRQLPEEGLKFMVYLQKENIIDESGMPKERFSAEFPKEGPSILRIQQVVRGDSAAYFCASSPWPSGATNKYTGELFFGEGSRLTVL.

The V call is TRBV5-4, the J call TRBJ1-1, with D possibly being TRBD1 (5 bases). The CDR3 has 16 residues. Germline values: CDR1 SGHNT, CDR2 YYREEE (reference sequence). Trimming pared 2 bases from V and 0 bases from J, leaving 14 bases between. The CDR3 DNA follows: TGTGCCAGCAGCTTCGGGGGGGGGATCTTGAACACTGAAGCTTTCTTT. Translated, it gives CASSFGGGILNTEAFF.

This clone was picked up one time. This chain links TRBV19 with TRBJ2-2, with 13 bases lining up with TRBD2. Germline V gene lookup returns CDR1 LNHDA and CDR2 SQIVND (reference sequence). This CDR3 is 15 amino acids long. The V gene end was trimmed by 7 bases and the J gene end by 5 bases; junction bases not matched to a gene: 4. CDR3 in amino acids: CASTSTSGGTGELFF. In DNA form, the CDR3 reads TGTGCCAGTACCTCGACTAGCGGGGGGACCGGGGAGCTGTTTTTT.

This chain connects TRBV5-1 to TRBJ2-7; the D gene is possibly TRBD1 (6 bases). This CDR3 contains 15 residues. The V gene lost 3 bases and the J gene lost 0 bases, with 13 bases spanning the gap. Germline CDR1 is SGHRS and CDR2 is YFSETQ. CDR3 nucleotides: TGCGCCAGCAGCTGGATTACAGGGAGCTCCTACGAGCAGTACTTC. This encodes CASSWITGSSYEQYF.

The J gene is TRBJ2-1, the V gene TRBV27; D perhaps matches TRBD2 (5 bases). V was clipped by 7 bases and J by 7 bases, with 17 bases between them. The germline CDR1 and CDR2 sequences are MNHEY and SMNVEV (reference sequence). The CDR3 runs to 14 residues. CDR3 amino acids: CASTLAKASNEQFF. CDR3 nucleotides: TGTGCCAGCACTCTAGCCAAGGCTAGTAATGAGCAGTTCTTC.

J is TRBJ1-1 and V is TRBV5-1; D is perhaps TRBD1 (6 bases). The germline gives CDR1 SGHRS, CDR2 YFSETQ. The CDR3 totals 13 residues. V shed 4 bases and J shed 4 bases, with 11 bases lying between them. For the CDR3, the DNA is TGCGCCAGCAGCATAGACAGGCCCACTGAAGCTTTCTTT. Protein product: CASSIDRPTEAFF.

CDR3 loop: CASSPRTGNEQFF. CDR3 DNA sequence: TGTGCCAGCTCACCCAGGACGGGAAATGAGCAGTTCTTC. The chain links TRBV18 to TRBJ2-1; D might be TRBD2 (5 bases). Trimming removed 3 bases at V and 7 bases at J, with 10 bases between. CDR3 size: 13 residues. The germline CDR1 and CDR2 sequences are KGHSH and LQKENI.

This chain links TRBV5-4 with TRBJ2-1, with 11 bases matching TRBD2. The CDR3 has 13 residues. Per the germline V gene, CDR1 is SGHNT and CDR2 is YYREEE (reference sequence). V lost 10 bases, J lost 6 bases, and 6 bases stayed unmatched. The CDR3 reads CAGTSGSLNEQFF. The CDR3 region has the DNA TGTGCCGGAACTAGCGGGAGTCTCAATGAGCAGTTCTTC.

This clone turned up a few times. The V gene is TRBV2, the J gene TRBJ1-4; tentatively, D is TRBD1 (5 bases). The V gene lost 5 bases and the J gene lost 8 bases, with 12 bases spanning the gap. CDR1 and CDR2 from the germline V gene are SNHLY and FYNNEI. This CDR3 region has 13 residues. The chain's CDR3 is CASSIQVLEKLFF. The CDR3 region has the DNA TGTGCCAGCAGTATACAGGTTTTAGAAAAACTGTTTTTT.

The rearrangement links TRBV6-5 to TRBJ1-5, with unresolved D. The V and J ends lost 6 bases and 0 bases respectively, with 6 bases between them. Germline CDR1 and CDR2: MNHEY and SVGAGI. CDR3 length: 13 amino acids. Here the CDR3 reads CASRQYSNQPQHF. CDR3 bases: TGTGCCAGCAGACAGTATAGCAATCAGCCCCAGCATTTT.

The gene calls are TRBV9 and TRBJ1-2, with 7 bases identical to TRBD1. After removal of 4 bases from V and 7 bases from J, the junction contained 13 bases not matched to a gene. CDR3 length equals 15 residues. Looked up from germline, CDR1 is SGDLS and CDR2 is YYNGEE. Here the CDR3 reads CASSSGQADRTGYTF. DNA of the CDR3: TGTGCCAGCAGCTCAGGACAGGCTGACAGGACTGGCTACACCTTC.

The CDR3 sequence: CASSEELAGVPTPDEQYF. The CDR3 DNA follows: TGTGCCAGCAGTGAAGAACTAGCGGGGGTTCCAACTCCCGACGAGCAGTACTTC. The chain carries TRBV6-1 and TRBJ2-7; 11 positions match TRBD2. The CDR3 spans 18 residues. J lost 5 bases, V lost 1 base, and 13 bases had no gene match. Germline CDR1 MNHNS, CDR2 SASEGT.

V gene TRBV30 combines with J gene TRBJ1-5; TRBD1 might be the D (5 bases). This CDR3 is 15 amino acids long. From germline, CDR1 is GTSNPN and CDR2 SVGIG (reference sequence). The ends were cut back, 0 bases at V and 0 bases at J, with 9 bases in the middle. The DNA of the CDR3 is TGTGCCTGGAGTGTCACAGGCTATAGCAATCAGCCCCAGCATTTT. Amino acids: CAWSVTGYSNQPQHF.

The genes are TRBV27 and TRBJ2-3; the D is unclear. Germline V gives CDR1 MNHEY, CDR2 SMNVEV (reference sequence). The CDR3 sequence is 11 residues long. V dropped 5 bases and J dropped 8 bases, with 8 bases sitting between them. The CDR3 coding sequence is TGTGCCAGCAGTCGGTCGGGTACGCAGTATTTT. Its translation is CASSRSGTQYF.

The chain employs TRBV20-1 and TRBJ2-5, with D possibly matching TRBD2 (5 bases). The V end lost 6 bases, the J end lost 9 bases, and 14 bases lay between the germline ends. The germline CDR1 and CDR2 sequences are DFQATT and SNEGSKA (reference sequence). CDR3 length: 11 amino acids. The CDR3 bases are TGCAGTGCCAGCGGAACCGGGTCCCAGTACTTC. Protein product: CSASGTGSQYF.

The gene calls are TRBV6-1 and TRBJ1-2; D not resolved. This CDR3 comprises 14 residues. The V end lost 3 bases, the J end lost 6 bases, and 14 bases lay between the germline ends. Germline V gives CDR1 MNHNS, CDR2 SASEGT. The CDR3 nucleotides read TGTGCCAGCAGTGATTACGGGGAGTGGGATGGCTACACCTTC. Its translation is CASSDYGEWDGYTF.

The CDR3 sequence is CASSQSGGAGNYGYTF. As DNA, the CDR3 is TGTGCCAGCAGCCAATCAGGGGGCGCGGGGAACTATGGCTACACCTTC. V is TRBV16 and J is TRBJ1-2; TRBD1 matches at 7 bases. With V trimmed by 0 bases and J by 2 bases, 6 bases remained unmatched. Per the germline V gene, CDR1 is KGHSY and CDR2 is FQNENV. The CDR3 sequence is 16 residues long.